These 15 T cell receptor beta chains share one sample of origin, sequenced in a study of shared T cell receptors in the human thymus. The assay was immunoSEQ multiplex PCR, and TCRdb's table has in-frame clones only and misses some. Of approximately 580,000 clones listed, around 78% were seen once; the top ten hold roughly 0.013%. The sample was also linked to a second study, of human thymus T cells.

Sequencing was performed on thymocytes. These TCRs come from a boy younger than two with a congenital heart defect.

V and J are TRBV7-2 and TRBJ2-3; TRBD2 aligns across 10 bases. V lost 4 bases, J lost 2 bases, and 9 bases stayed unmatched. The CDR3 is 17 amino acids. CDR1 and CDR2 (germline): SGHTA, FQGNSA. The CDR3 DNA follows: TGTGCCAGCAGCTCGTTGGGACTAGCGTTCCACACAGATACGCAGTATTTT. Amino acid sequence: CASSSLGLAFHTDTQYF.

The chain has TRBV4-1 and TRBJ2-7, with TRBD2 identical over 9 bases. Per the germline V gene, CDR1 is MGHRA and CDR2 is YSYEKL. After removal of 4 bases from V and 5 bases from J, the junction contained 15 bases not matched to a gene. The CDR3 totals 17 residues. The chain's CDR3 is CASSRAGLALSEHEQYF. The CDR3 nucleotides read TGCGCCAGCAGCCGAGCGGGACTAGCTCTTTCCGAACACGAGCAGTACTTC.

This clone has a handful of counts. The V and J genes are TRBV5-1 and TRBJ2-7; 10 nucleotides align to TRBD2. V trimming: 3 bases; J trimming: 0 bases; junction bases outside the gene matches: 0. This CDR3 is 14 amino acids long. CDR1 is SGHRS, CDR2 YFSETQ, per germline. CDR3 in amino acids: CASSSSGSSYEQYF. The CDR3 bases are TGCGCCAGCAGCTCTAGCGGGAGCTCCTACGAGCAGTACTTC.

The V call is TRBV7-8, the J call TRBJ2-1; 10 nucleotides line up with TRBD2. V lost 1 base and J lost 8; bases outside the gene matches: 8. Germline V gene lookup returns CDR1 SGHVS and CDR2 FQNEAQ. This CDR3 has 16 residues. In DNA form, the CDR3 reads TGTGCCAGCAGCTTAGATGAAAGCGGGAGGGCCGATGAGCAGTTCTTC. It is translated as CASSLDESGRADEQFF.

The V call is TRBV11-3, the J call TRBJ1-5; the D gene is possibly TRBD1 (5 bases). Germline V gene data show CDR1 as SGHNT and CDR2 as YENEEA. This CDR3 is built from 18 residues. V was shortened by 1 base and J by 2 bases, with 18 bases between the two germline ends. CDR3: CASSLASISRDCNQPQHF. CDR3 bases: TGTGCCAGCAGCTTAGCCTCCATTTCTCGGGACTGCAATCAGCCCCAGCATTTT.

The J gene is TRBJ1-2, the V gene TRBV6-1; unclear D gene. The CDR3 length is 14 residues. The V and J ends lost 2 bases and 8 bases respectively, with 15 bases between them. Germline V CDR1 and CDR2: MNHNS, SASEGT. The CDR3 reads CASSEQVPKRGYTF. The CDR3 nucleotides read TGTGCCAGCAGTGAACAGGTGCCTAAACGCGGCTACACCTTC.

This clone has a single count. The chain employs TRBV28 and TRBJ1-2, with 9 bases that match TRBD1. CDR1 is MDHEN and CDR2 is SYDVKM in the germline V gene. This CDR3 comprises 15 residues. V trimming: 5 bases; J trimming: 7 bases; junction bases outside the gene matches: 11. CDR3 loop: CASSPPGTGSPGYTF. The CDR3, as DNA: TGTGCCAGCAGTCCACCCGGGACAGGGTCACCTGGCTACACCTTC.

The rearrangement uses TRBV29-1 and TRBJ2-5; D might be TRBD2 (6 bases). The germline V gene has CDR1 SQVTM and CDR2 ANQGSEA. CDR3 length equals 15 residues. V lost 4 bases to trimming and J lost 5 bases, with 20 bases between them. The DNA of the CDR3 is TGCAGCGTTGGATGCCGGAGCGGGCGGATCGAGACCCAGTACTTC. Amino acids: CSVGCRSGRIETQYF.

The chain has TRBV27 and TRBJ2-3; 9 bases align to TRBD1. The length of the CDR3 is 15 residues. The trim removed 5 bases at V and 2 bases at J, leaving 5 bases unmatched. Germline lookup yields CDR1 MNHEY and CDR2 SMNVEV (reference sequence). The CDR3 reads CASSLRDRATDTQYF. CDR3 DNA sequence: TGTGCCAGCAGTCTCCGGGACAGGGCCACAGATACGCAGTATTTT.

The rearrangement links TRBV7-4 to TRBJ2-1; D unresolved. Germline lookup yields CDR1 SGHVT and CDR2 SQSDAQ. Trimming cost V 2 bases and J 8 bases, with 10 bases left between them. The CDR3 consists of 13 residues. CDR3 residues: CASSLPASDEQFF. CDR3 nucleotide sequence: TGTGCCAGCAGCTTACCCGCGTCGGATGAGCAGTTCTTC.

The genes are TRBV27 and TRBJ2-3; D uncertain. Germline values: CDR1 MNHEY, CDR2 SMNVEV (reference sequence). Trimming took off 0 bases at V and 0 bases at J, with 7 bases between the two ends. CDR3 length: 15 amino acids. The CDR3 DNA is TGTGCCAGCAGTTTATCGCGGCATAGCACAGATACGCAGTATTTT. Its translation is CASSLSRHSTDTQYF.

V usage is TRBV5-6 and J usage is TRBJ1-3; possible D gene TRBD1, 5 bases. CDR1 and CDR2 (germline): SGHDT, YYEEEE. Trimming shortened V by 0 bases and J by 2 bases, and 9 bases separated the two germline ends. The CDR3 totals 15 residues. Here the CDR3 reads CASSLGIGAGNTIYF. In nucleotides, the CDR3 is TGTGCCAGCAGCTTGGGGATAGGGGCTGGAAACACCATATATTTT.

The chain employs TRBV27 and TRBJ2-3; 9 bases line up with TRBD2. The CDR3 is 15 residues long. Trimming removed 2 bases from V and 0 bases from J; junction bases left unmatched: 0. Germline V gives CDR1 MNHEY, CDR2 SMNVEV (reference sequence). This CDR3 is CASSLTSGSTDTQYF. The CDR3, as DNA: TGTGCCAGCAGTTTAACTAGCGGGAGCACAGATACGCAGTATTTT.

CDR3 sequence (DNA): TGTGCCAGCAGCGGGGGACTAGCGGGACTCACCGGGGAGCTGTTTTTT. Protein product: CASSGGLAGLTGELFF. The rearrangement joins TRBV5-4 to TRBJ2-2, with 13 positions matching TRBD2. The CDR3 is 16 residues long. J gave up 4 bases and V 4 bases, and 4 bases lay outside the gene matches. Germline V gene sequence: CDR1 SGHNT, CDR2 YYREEE (reference sequence).

The chain uses TRBV6-6 and TRBJ2-1; 8 nucleotides line up with TRBD2. The germline CDR1 and CDR2 sequences are MNHNY and SVGAGI (reference sequence). V lost 4 bases to trimming and J lost 9 bases; unmatched junction nucleotides: 11. The CDR3 has 15 amino acids. CDR3 nucleotides: TGTGCCAGCAGTTGTCGGCTAGCGGGTATAATTGAGCAGTTCTTC. It translates to CASSCRLAGIIEQFF.